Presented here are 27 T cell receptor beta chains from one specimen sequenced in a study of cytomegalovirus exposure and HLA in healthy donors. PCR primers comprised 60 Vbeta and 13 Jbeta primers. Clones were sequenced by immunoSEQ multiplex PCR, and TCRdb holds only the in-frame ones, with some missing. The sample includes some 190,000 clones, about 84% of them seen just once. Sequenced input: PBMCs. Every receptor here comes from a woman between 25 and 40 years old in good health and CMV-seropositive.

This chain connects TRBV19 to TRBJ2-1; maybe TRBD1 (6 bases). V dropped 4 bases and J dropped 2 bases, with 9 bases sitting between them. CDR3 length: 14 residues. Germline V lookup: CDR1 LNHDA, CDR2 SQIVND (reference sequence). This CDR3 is CASSNTGPYNEQFF. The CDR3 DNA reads TGTGCCAGTAGTAACACAGGGCCCTACAATGAGCAGTTCTTC.

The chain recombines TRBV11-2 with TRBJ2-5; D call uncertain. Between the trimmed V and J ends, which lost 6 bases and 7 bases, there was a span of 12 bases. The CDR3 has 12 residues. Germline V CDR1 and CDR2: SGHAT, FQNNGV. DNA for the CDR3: TGTGCCAGCAGTCCCGGTGGCGGGACCCAGTACTTC. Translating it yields CASSPGGGTQYF.

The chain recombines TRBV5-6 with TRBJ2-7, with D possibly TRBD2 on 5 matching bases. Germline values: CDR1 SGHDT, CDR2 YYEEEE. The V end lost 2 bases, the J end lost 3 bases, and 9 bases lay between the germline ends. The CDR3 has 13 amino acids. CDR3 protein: CASSFEGGYEQYF. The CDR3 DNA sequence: TGTGCCAGCAGCTTCGAGGGTGGCTACGAGCAGTACTTC. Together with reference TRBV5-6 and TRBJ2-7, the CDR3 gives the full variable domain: DAGVTQSPTHLIKTRGQQVTLRCSPKSGHDTVSWYQQALGQGPQFIFQYYEEEERQRGNFPDRFSGHQFPNYSSELNVNALLLGDSALYLCASSFEGGYEQYFGPGTRLTVT.

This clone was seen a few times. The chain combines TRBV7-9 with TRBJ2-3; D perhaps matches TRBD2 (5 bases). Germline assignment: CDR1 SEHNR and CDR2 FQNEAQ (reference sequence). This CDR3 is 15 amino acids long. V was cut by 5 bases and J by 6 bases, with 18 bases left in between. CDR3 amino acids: CASSPRRGRLDTQYF. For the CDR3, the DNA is TGTGCCAGCAGCCCCCGAAGAGGGCGTTTGGATACGCAGTATTTT. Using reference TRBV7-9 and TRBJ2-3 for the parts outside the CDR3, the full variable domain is DTGVSQNPRHKITKRGQNVTFRCDPISEHNRLYWYRQTLGQGPEFLTYFQNEAQLEKSRLLSDRFSAERPKGSFSTLEIQRTEQGDSAMYLCASSPRRGRLDTQYFGPGTRLTVL.

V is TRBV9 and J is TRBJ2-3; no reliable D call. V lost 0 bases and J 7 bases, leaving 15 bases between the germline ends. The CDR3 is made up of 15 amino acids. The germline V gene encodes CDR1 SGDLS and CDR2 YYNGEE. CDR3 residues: CASSVDSFRNYTQYF. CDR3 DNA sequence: TGTGCCAGCAGCGTAGACTCCTTTAGAAATTATACGCAGTATTTT.

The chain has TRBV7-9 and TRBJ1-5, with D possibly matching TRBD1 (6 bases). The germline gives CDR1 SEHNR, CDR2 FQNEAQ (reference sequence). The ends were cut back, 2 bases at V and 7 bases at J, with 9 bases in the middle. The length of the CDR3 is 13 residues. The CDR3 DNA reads TGTGCCAGCAGCTTAAAACAGGGCCAGCCCCAGCATTTT. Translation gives CASSLKQGQPQHF.

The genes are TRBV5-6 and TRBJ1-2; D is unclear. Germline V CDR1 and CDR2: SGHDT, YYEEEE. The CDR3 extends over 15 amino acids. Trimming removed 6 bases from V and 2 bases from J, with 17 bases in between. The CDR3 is CASTPGGIPNYGYTF. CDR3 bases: TGTGCCAGCACCCCAGGAGGGATCCCCAACTATGGCTACACCTTC. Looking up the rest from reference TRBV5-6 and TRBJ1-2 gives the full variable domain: DAGVTQSPTHLIKTRGQQVTLRCSPKSGHDTVSWYQQALGQGPQFIFQYYEEEERQRGNFPDRFSGHQFPNYSSELNVNALLLGDSALYLCASTPGGIPNYGYTFGSGTRLTVV.

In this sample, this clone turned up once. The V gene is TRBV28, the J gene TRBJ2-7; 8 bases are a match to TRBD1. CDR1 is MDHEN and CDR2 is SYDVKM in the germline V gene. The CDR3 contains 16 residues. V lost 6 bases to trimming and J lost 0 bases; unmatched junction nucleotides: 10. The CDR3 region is CASSRTGTGRSYEQYF. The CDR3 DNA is TGTGCCAGCAGCCGCACCGGGACAGGTCGCTCCTACGAGCAGTACTTC.

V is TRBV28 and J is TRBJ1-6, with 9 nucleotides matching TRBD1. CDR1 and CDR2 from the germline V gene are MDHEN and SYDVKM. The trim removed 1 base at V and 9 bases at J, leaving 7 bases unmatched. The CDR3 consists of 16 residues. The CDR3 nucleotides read TGTGCCAGCAGTTTATTACAGGGGGCGATACGTTCACCCCTCCACTTT. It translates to CASSLLQGAIRSPLHF.

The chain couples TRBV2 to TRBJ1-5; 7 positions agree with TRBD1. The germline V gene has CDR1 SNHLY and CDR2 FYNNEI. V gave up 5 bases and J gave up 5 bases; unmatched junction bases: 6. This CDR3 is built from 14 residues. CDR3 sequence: CASSMGQLYQPQHF. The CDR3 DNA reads TGTGCCAGCAGTATGGGACAGTTATATCAGCCCCAGCATTTT.

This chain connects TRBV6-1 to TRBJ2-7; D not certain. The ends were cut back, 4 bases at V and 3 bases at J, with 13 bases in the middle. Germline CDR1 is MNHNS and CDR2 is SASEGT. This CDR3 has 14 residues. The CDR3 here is CASSVGLDIYEQYF. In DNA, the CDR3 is TGTGCCAGCAGTGTAGGTCTAGATATCTACGAGCAGTACTTC.

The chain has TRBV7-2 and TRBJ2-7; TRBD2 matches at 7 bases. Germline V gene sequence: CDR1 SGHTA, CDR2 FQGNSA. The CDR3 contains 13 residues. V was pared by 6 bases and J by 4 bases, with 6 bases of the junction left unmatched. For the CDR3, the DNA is TGTGCCAGCAGTCCCGGGGAGGGGTACGAGCAGTACTTC. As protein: CASSPGEGYEQYF.

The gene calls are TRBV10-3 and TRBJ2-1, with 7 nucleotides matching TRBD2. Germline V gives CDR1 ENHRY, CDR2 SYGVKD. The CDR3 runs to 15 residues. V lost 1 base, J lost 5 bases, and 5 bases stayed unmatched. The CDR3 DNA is TGTGCCATCAGTGAGTTTGCGGGGGAACACAATGAGCAGTTCTTC. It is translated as CAISEFAGEHNEQFF.

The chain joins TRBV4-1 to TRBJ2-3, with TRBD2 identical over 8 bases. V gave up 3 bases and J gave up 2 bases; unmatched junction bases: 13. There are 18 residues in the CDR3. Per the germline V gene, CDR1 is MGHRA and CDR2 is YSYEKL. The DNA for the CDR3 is TGCGCCAGCAGCCAGGCTAGACTAGCGCCAAACCCCACAGATACGCAGTATTTT. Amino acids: CASSQARLAPNPTDTQYF.

The CDR3 sequence: CASSSLDTNEQYF. CDR3 sequence (DNA): TGTGCCAGCAGTTCCCTGGACACAAACGAGCAGTACTTC. V and J are TRBV28 and TRBJ2-7; D is perhaps TRBD1 (5 bases). The CDR3 is 13 amino acids. Trimming shortened V by 4 bases and J by 5 bases, and 12 bases separated the two germline ends. CDR1 and CDR2 (germline): MDHEN, SYDVKM. Together with reference TRBV28 and TRBJ2-7, the CDR3 gives the full variable domain: DVKVTQSSRYLVKRTGEKVFLECVQDMDHENMFWYRQDPGLGLRLIYFSYDVKMKEKGDIPEGYSVSREKKERFSLILESASTNQTSMYLCASSSLDTNEQYFGPGTRLTVT.

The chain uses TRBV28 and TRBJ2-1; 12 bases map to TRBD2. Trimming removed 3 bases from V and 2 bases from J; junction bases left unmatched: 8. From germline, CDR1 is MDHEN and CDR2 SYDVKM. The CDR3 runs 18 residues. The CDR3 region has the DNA TGTGCCAGCAGTTTCCCTAAGACTAGCGGGAGAACCTACAATGAGCAGTTCTTC. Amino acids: CASSFPKTSGRTYNEQFF.

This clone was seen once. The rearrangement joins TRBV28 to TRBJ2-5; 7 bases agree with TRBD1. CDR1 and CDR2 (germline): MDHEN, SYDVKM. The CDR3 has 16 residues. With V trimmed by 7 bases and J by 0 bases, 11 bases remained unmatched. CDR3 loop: CASTTQGRGYQETQYF. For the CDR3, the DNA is TGTGCCAGCACCACACAGGGGCGAGGGTACCAAGAGACCCAGTACTTC. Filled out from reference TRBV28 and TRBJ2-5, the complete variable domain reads DVKVTQSSRYLVKRTGEKVFLECVQDMDHENMFWYRQDPGLGLRLIYFSYDVKMKEKGDIPEGYSVSREKKERFSLILESASTNQTSMYLCASTTQGRGYQETQYFGPGTRLLVL.

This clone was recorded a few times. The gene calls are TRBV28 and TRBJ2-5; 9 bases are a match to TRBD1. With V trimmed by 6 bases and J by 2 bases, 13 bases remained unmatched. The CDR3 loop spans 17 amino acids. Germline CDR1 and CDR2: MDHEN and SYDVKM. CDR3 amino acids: CASSSQSGQGIQETQYF. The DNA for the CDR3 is TGTGCCAGCAGCTCCCAAAGCGGACAGGGGATACAAGAGACCCAGTACTTC. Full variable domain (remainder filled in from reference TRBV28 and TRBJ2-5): DVKVTQSSRYLVKRTGEKVFLECVQDMDHENMFWYRQDPGLGLRLIYFSYDVKMKEKGDIPEGYSVSREKKERFSLILESASTNQTSMYLCASSSQSGQGIQETQYFGPGTRLLVL.

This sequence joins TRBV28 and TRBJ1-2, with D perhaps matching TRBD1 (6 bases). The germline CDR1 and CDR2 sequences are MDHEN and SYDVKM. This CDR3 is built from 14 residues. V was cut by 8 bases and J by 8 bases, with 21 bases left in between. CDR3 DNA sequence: TGTGCCAGCTTGCGGAGCGGGGGCGGACGGGGCTACACCTTC. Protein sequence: CASLRSGGGRGYTF.

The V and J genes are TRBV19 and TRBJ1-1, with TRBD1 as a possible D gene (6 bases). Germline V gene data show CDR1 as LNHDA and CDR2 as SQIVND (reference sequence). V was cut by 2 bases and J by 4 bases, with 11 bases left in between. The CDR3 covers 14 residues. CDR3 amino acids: CASSINRAGTEAFF. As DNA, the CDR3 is TGTGCCAGTAGTATAAACAGGGCTGGCACTGAAGCTTTCTTT.

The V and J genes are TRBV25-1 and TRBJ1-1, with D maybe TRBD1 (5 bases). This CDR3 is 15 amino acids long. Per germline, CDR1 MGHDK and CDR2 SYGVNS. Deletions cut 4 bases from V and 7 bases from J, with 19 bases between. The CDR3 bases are TGTGCCAGCAGTGTCCACTCGGGGGGTGTGAATGAAGCTTTCTTT. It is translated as CASSVHSGGVNEAFF.

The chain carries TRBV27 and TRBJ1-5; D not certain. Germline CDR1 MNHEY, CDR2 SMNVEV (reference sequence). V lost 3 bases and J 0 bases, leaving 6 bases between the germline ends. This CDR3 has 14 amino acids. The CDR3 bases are TGTGCCAGCAGTTTCTCTAGTAGCAATCAGCCCCAGCATTTT. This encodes CASSFSSSNQPQHF.

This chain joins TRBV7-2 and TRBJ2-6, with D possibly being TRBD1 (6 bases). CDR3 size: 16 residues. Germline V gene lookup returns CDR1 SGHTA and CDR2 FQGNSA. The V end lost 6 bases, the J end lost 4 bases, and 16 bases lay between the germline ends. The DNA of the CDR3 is TGTGCCAGCAGTCCCAGACAGGCCGGGGGGGCCAACGTCCTGACTTTC. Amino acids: CASSPRQAGGANVLTF.

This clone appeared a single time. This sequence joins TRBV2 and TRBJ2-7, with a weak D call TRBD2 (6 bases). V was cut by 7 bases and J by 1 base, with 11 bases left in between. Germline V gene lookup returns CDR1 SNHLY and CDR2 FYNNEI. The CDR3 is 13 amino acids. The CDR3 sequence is CASNRDLSYEQYF. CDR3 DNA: TGTGCCAGCAACCGGGACTTATCCTACGAGCAGTACTTC.

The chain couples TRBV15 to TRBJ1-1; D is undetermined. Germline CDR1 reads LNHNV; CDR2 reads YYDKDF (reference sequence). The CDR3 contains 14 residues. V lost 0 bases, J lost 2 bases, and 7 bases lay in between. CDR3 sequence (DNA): TGTGCCACCAGCAGAGAACAGACCAACACTGAAGCTTTCTTT. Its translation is CATSREQTNTEAFF.

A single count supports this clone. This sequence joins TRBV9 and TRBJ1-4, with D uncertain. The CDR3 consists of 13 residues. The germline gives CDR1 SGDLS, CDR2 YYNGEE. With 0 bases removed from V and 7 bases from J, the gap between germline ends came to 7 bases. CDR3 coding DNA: TGTGCCAGCAGCGTAGGTCCCGGTGAAAAACTGTTTTTT. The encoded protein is CASSVGPGEKLFF.

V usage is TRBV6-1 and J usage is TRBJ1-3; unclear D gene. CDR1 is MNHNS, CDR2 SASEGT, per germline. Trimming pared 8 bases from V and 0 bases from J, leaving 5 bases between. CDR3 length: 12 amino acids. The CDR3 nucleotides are TGTGCCAGCGAGAGCTCTGGAAACACCATATATTTT. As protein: CASESSGNTIYF.